The text below deals with one TCR beta chain. Many counts were recorded for this clonotype. Its cognate antigen has yet to be identified. Base quality data are lacking; no much larger clone is found one base away. V loses 0 bases, J loses 6 bases, and the germline ends lie 12 bases apart. CDR3 length: 14 amino acids, cysteine to phenylalanine. Only CDR3 DNA remains: 42 bases, in frame from the first base. According to the germline V gene, CDR1 reads SGHRS and CDR2 reads YFSETQ. The sample belongs to a study of CD8 T cells in ankylosing spondylitis (dated by TCRdb to between 2016 and 2019). For the wider study: The study profiled T cell receptor beta repertoires in healthy donors and ankylosing spondylitis patients to find disease-linked TCR variants. The full study cohort comprised roughly 24 ankylosing spondylitis patients and roughly 100 healthy donors. Peripheral blood was sampled, and synovial fluid was additionally collected from ankylosing spondylitis patients. Overall results and qualifications from the work: According to the report, matched synovial fluid samples from ankylosing spondylitis patients were significantly enriched for the disease-linked clones. Some of the motif variants had been reported before in the synovial fluid and blood of reactive arthritis patients, a finding that suggests common disease-initiation mechanisms. The disease-linked clones had a CD8+ phenotype and were found at relatively low frequencies in peripheral blood. Blood from ankylosing spondylitis patients appeared to be characterized by a TCR beta motif composed of 7 to 9 highly homologous amino acid variants.

Instrument on record: Illumina HiSeq 2500. Quantitative 5'-RACE with molecular barcodes was the method used to prepare the TCR beta libraries. In the paper's pipeline: Disease-linked TCR variants were identified with a new computational method built on a probabilistic model of VDJ rearrangement. TCRdb redid the processing of the public reads, applying fastp at Q25 and MiXCR, and retained in-frame beta chains. Every entry covers one CDR3 protein and lists the most common genes and DNA from its rows. The V and J calls shown here were made by TCRdb, not taken from the authors' results. The sample contains 40,000 to 55,000 distinct CDR3 sequences, 7.4% of them found a single time. The ten top clones hold roughly 8.1% of the sample.

This receptor was taken from a female donor with ankylosing spondylitis or in good health (not recorded which). This chain is built from TRBV5-1 and TRBJ1-1; the best D guess is TRBD1, with 5 bases matching. Sequenced input: blood, either unsorted or a sorted T cell fraction (not recorded which). The encoded CDR3 is CASSLGQGRAEAFF. The base sequence is TGCGCCAGCAGCTTGGGTCAGGGTCGGGCTGAAGCTTTCTTT. Reference TRBV5-1 and TRBJ1-1 genes cover what lies past the CDR3, so the full variable domain is KAGVTQTPRYLIKTRGQQVTLSCSPISGHRSVSWYQQTPGQGLQFLFEYFSETQRNKGNFPGRFSGRQFSNSRSEMNVSTLELGDSALYLCASSLGQGRAEAFFGQGTRLTVV.